This T cell receptor beta chain comes out of a study of blood T cells in healthy people across ages. A second about 6 to 11 cycle PCR used barcoded and J-beta primers. TCRdb called the 5' RACE reads again in MiXCR, with one record for every CDR3 protein. The table shows 800,000 to 950,000 distinct CDR3 sequences, with roughly 34% occurring only once. General study points: Estimates drawn from one million T cells were deemed to understate diversity. Donor CMV infection status was unknown, possibly confounding age-related changes in expanded clonotypes.

Per sample, at least 5 micrograms of total RNA were extracted. CDR3 length equals 17 residues. The germline V gene encodes CDR1 MNHEY and CDR2 SVGEGT. With 2 bases removed from V and 2 bases from J, the gap between germline ends came to 19 bases. Worth noting for this clonotype: Its antigen is as yet unknown.

This chain uses TRBV6-2 or TRBV6-3 with TRBJ2-7; D perhaps matches TRBD2 (5 bases). The sample comprised blood. The TCR comes from a man in his late teens or twenties in good health. CDR3 sequence: CASSYRHLGKRAYEQYF. CDR3 sequence (DNA): TGTGCCAGCAGTTACCGTCATTTGGGCAAGAGGGCCTACGAGCAGTACTTC.